This TCR beta chain came from a study of cytomegalovirus exposure and HLA in healthy donors. Overall study results and limits: CMV antigen specificity of a few CMV-associated chains was confirmed in vitro. In a later analysis, V- and J-gene trimming of beta chains associated with a DCLRE1C missense variant, replicated independently. Roughly even sequencing depth across donors was the assumption behind the presence/absence analyses.

In the PCR, 60 Vbeta and 13 Jbeta primers were used. The authors' processing: A later analysis tallied about 80 million unique TCR beta chains, approximately 11 million of them shared. Sequencing used immunoSEQ multiplex PCR; TCRdb keeps in-frame clones, though not all of them. The DNA gave D and trimming, while V, J and clone size come from that table. The sample holds roughly 150,000 clones, roughly 84% seen once. The J segment lost 6 bases and the V segment lost 3 bases, leaving 8 bases of the junction unmatched. Germline assignment: CDR1 LNHNV and CDR2 YYDKDF (reference sequence). The CDR3 is 15 amino acids. About this clone: Its antigen is currently unknown.

The receptor was derived from a woman younger than 35 in good health and CMV-seronegative. Sequencing used PBMCs. V usage is TRBV15 and J usage is TRBJ2-7, with 10 positions matching TRBD1. The CDR3 protein is CATSRLGQGLFEQYF. In DNA form, the CDR3 reads TGTGCCACCAGCAGGCTGGGACAGGGGCTTTTCGAGCAGTACTTC.